This T cell receptor (beta chain) was captured by sequencing in a study of blood T cell repertoires in COVID-19. Participants spanned ages roughly 18 to 95 years and resided in about 25 US areas. How the authors handled the data: Amplification of reference gene primers provided the estimated nucleated cell counts. Assay used: immunoSEQ multiplex PCR; TCRdb lists only in-frame clones, some missing. V and J calls and clone size are given by that table; D and trimming were obtained from the DNA. The table has roughly 180,000 clones, over 70% seen once; the top ten hold around 6%. This receptor was taken from a woman aged 40 to 50 with acute COVID-19. Input material: PBMCs or T cells enriched from blood (not recorded which).

The CDR3 protein is CASSLERRIPGELFF. The CDR3, as DNA: TGTGCCAGCAGCTTAGAGCGCCGGATCCCCGGGGAGCTGTTTTTT. The chain joins TRBV11-1 to TRBJ2-2; D ambiguous. The CDR3 contains 15 residues. Germline V gene data show CDR1 as SGHAT and CDR2 as FQDESV (reference sequence). Trimming stripped 1 base from V and 6 bases from J, with 12 bases between.